Following are 20 T cell receptor beta chains from one sample sequenced in a study of a mutant IDH1 vaccine in newly diagnosed glioma. Specified time point: week 23, last vaccination. Mutant IDH1 20-mer peptide, at 300 ug, made up each vaccine dose, with topical imiquimod. These receptors' antigens are unknown. Generated by immunoSEQ multiplex PCR, the TCRdb table keeps only in-frame clones and is missing some. This sample carries tens of thousands of clones, roughly 76% of them seen once, and the ten largest clones take 5.1%. Sequenced material: PBMCs, taken from a glioma patient whose treatment included an IDH1 peptide vaccine. Receptors originate from a man aged 40-49 years with glioma.

The chain has TRBV7-9 and TRBJ1-1; D is undetermined. The CDR3 has 14 amino acids. Deletions cut 4 bases from V and 0 bases from J, with 9 bases between. Germline V gene data show CDR1 as SEHNR and CDR2 as FQNEAQ (reference sequence). CDR3 protein: CASSWLTVNTEAFF. DNA of the CDR3: TGTGCCAGCAGCTGGCTGACTGTGAACACTGAAGCTTTCTTT.

The rearrangement links TRBV4-3 to TRBJ2-1, with D perhaps given as TRBD1 or TRBD2 (5 bases each). This CDR3 contains 16 residues. Germline V CDR1 and CDR2: LGHNA, YSLEER. V lost 1 base and J 4 bases, leaving 14 bases between the germline ends. Here the CDR3 reads CASSQGLGTYYNEQFF. The CDR3 DNA reads as TGCGCCAGCAGCCAAGGCTTGGGGACCTATTACAATGAGCAGTTCTTC.

The chain combines TRBV7-2 with TRBJ2-2; tentative D call: TRBD1 (6 bases). The CDR3 consists of 14 residues. V lost 6 bases to trimming and J lost 7 bases, with 15 bases between them. The germline gives CDR1 SGHTA, CDR2 FQGNSA. CDR3 region: CASRSQGNNGELFF. Here the CDR3 DNA reads TGTGCCAGCAGATCGCAGGGGAATAACGGGGAGCTGTTTTTT.

V gene TRBV7-6 combines with J gene TRBJ2-1; 7 bases map to TRBD2. The V and J ends lost 2 bases and 5 bases, in that order; junction bases with no gene match: 9. In germline, CDR1 is SGHVS, CDR2 FNYEAQ. The CDR3 covers 16 residues. DNA for the CDR3: TGTGCCAGCAGCTTACCGCCCCGCGGGAGCGACAATGAGCAGTTCTTC. It yields the protein CASSLPPRGSDNEQFF.

J is TRBJ2-5 and V is TRBV28; possible D gene TRBD2, 5 bases. Germline V gene sequence: CDR1 MDHEN, CDR2 SYDVKM. CDR3 size: 12 residues. Trimming left V 2 bases short and J 9 bases short, with 10 bases between. Here the CDR3 reads CASSLEREPQYF. CDR3 DNA sequence: TGTGCCAGCAGTTTAGAAAGGGAGCCCCAGTACTTC. The full variable domain, completed using reference TRBV28 and TRBJ2-5, is DVKVTQSSRYLVKRTGEKVFLECVQDMDHENMFWYRQDPGLGLRLIYFSYDVKMKEKGDIPEGYSVSREKKERFSLILESASTNQTSMYLCASSLEREPQYFGPGTRLLVL.

The chain couples TRBV29-1 to TRBJ2-7, with 9 bases aligning to TRBD2. Germline V CDR1 and CDR2: SQVTM, ANQGSEA. With V trimmed by 6 bases and J by 3 bases, 6 bases remained unmatched. The CDR3 sequence is 13 residues long. The CDR3 DNA sequence: TGCAGCGTCTCAGCGGGAGGACTCTACGAGCAGTACTTC. Residues: CSVSAGGLYEQYF.

A note on this clone: Mismatch with germline at one junction end may stem from a read error. This chain joins TRBV2 and TRBJ1-5; D gene unclear. Germline CDR1 and CDR2: SNHLY and FYNNEI. This CDR3 has 14 residues. CDR3 in DNA: TGTGCCCGCAGTGAAGCGCGGTTCAATCAGCCCCAGCATTTT. Translation gives CARSEARFNQPQHF.

The V call is TRBV30, the J call TRBJ2-2; a possible D gene is TRBD1 (6 bases). CDR1 is GTSNPN, CDR2 SVGIG, per germline (reference sequence). Trimming stripped 4 bases from V and 0 bases from J, with 9 bases between. CDR3 length: 14 amino acids. The CDR3 protein is CAWTGAPNTGELFF. DNA for the CDR3: TGTGCCTGGACAGGGGCGCCGAACACCGGGGAGCTGTTTTTT.

The rearrangement links TRBV11-2 to TRBJ1-3; 7 nucleotides line up with TRBD1. The V gene's germline CDR1 is SGHAT and CDR2 FQNNGV. V trimming: 2 bases; J trimming: 6 bases; junction bases outside the gene matches: 4. CDR3 length: 14 residues. The CDR3 protein is CASSLRGLPNTIYF. CDR3 in DNA: TGTGCCAGCAGCTTAAGGGGGCTCCCAAACACCATATATTTT.

J is TRBJ2-7 and V is TRBV4-3; tentatively, D is TRBD1 (5 bases). V was pared by 0 bases and J by 0 bases, with 9 bases between. Germline-derived CDR1 and CDR2 are LGHNA and YSLEER. The CDR3 is made up of 15 amino acids. The CDR3 bases are TGCGCCAGCAGCCAAGATAGGGGCAACTCCTACGAGCAGTACTTC. This encodes CASSQDRGNSYEQYF.

A single count supports this clone. This chain links TRBV7-8 with TRBJ1-5; unclear D gene. V dropped 1 base and J dropped 7 bases, with 8 bases sitting between them. The CDR3 extends over 13 amino acids. Germline CDR1 and CDR2: SGHVS and FQNEAQ. The CDR3 DNA is TGTGCCAGCAGCTTAGGGCTGGGGCAGCCCCAGCATTTT. Its translation: CASSLGLGQPQHF. The whole variable domain, remainder taken from reference TRBV7-8 and TRBJ1-5, is GAGVSQSPRYKVAKRGQDVALRCDPISGHVSLFWYQQALGQGPEFLTYFQNEAQLDKSGLPSDRFFAERPEGSVSTLKIQRTQQEDSAVYLCASSLGLGQPQHFGDGTRLSIL.

The chain uses TRBV28 and TRBJ2-5; no clear D. Deletions cut 6 bases from V and 0 bases from J, with 8 bases between. The CDR3 is made up of 13 amino acids. CDR1 MDHEN and CDR2 SYDVKM come from the germline V gene. The CDR3 region has the DNA TGTGCCAGCAGGGGAACGTACCAAGAGACCCAGTACTTC. The encoded protein is CASRGTYQETQYF.

The chain employs TRBV28 and TRBJ1-2; no clear D. V was cut by 6 bases and J by 5 bases, with 4 bases left in between. Germline V gene sequence: CDR1 MDHEN, CDR2 SYDVKM. The CDR3 is made up of 10 amino acids. This CDR3 reads CASSQYGYTF. CDR3 in DNA: TGTGCCAGCAGCCAATATGGCTACACCTTC.

This sequence joins TRBV2 and TRBJ2-7, with D tentatively TRBD1 (6 bases). Germline values: CDR1 SNHLY, CDR2 FYNNEI. The CDR3 is 14 amino acids. The V and J ends lost 5 bases and 6 bases respectively, with 17 bases between them. As DNA, the CDR3 is TGTGCCAGCAGTACACAGGGTCTGGGTGTCGAGCAGTACTTC. Its translation is CASSTQGLGVEQYF.

The gene calls are TRBV5-1 and TRBJ2-1; a weak D match, TRBD1 (6 bases). V dropped 4 bases and J dropped 14 bases, with 16 bases sitting between them. The CDR3 sequence is 12 residues long. CDR1 is SGHRS and CDR2 is YFSETQ in the germline V gene. The CDR3 DNA reads TGCGCCAGCAGCATTGGCGGACAGACGAAGTTCTTC. It encodes CASSIGGQTKFF.

V is TRBV5-6 and J is TRBJ2-7; D assignment may be TRBD1 or TRBD2 (5 bases each). The germline gives CDR1 SGHDT, CDR2 YYEEEE. The length of the CDR3 is 16 residues. Trimming took off 3 bases at V and 0 bases at J, with 16 bases between the two ends. The CDR3 loop reads CASSSIPPGSSYEQYF. DNA of the CDR3: TGTGCCAGCAGCTCAATACCGCCAGGGAGCTCCTACGAGCAGTACTTC.

The chain uses TRBV30 and TRBJ1-1, with TRBD1 as a possible D gene (5 bases). This CDR3 region has 14 residues. CDR1 is GTSNPN and CDR2 is SVGIG in the germline V gene (reference sequence). The V end lost 2 bases, the J end lost 1 base, and 11 bases lay between the germline ends. The CDR3 protein is CAWSPLGGNTEAFF. Written as DNA, the CDR3 is TGTGCCTGGAGTCCACTGGGGGGGAACACTGAAGCTTTCTTT. The whole variable domain, remainder taken from reference TRBV30 and TRBJ1-1, is SQTIHQWPATLVQPVGSPLSLECTVEGTSNPNLYWYRQAAGRGLQLLFYSVGIGQISSEVPQNLSASRPQDRQFILSSKKLLLSDSGFYLCAWSPLGGNTEAFFGQGTRLTVV.

V is TRBV5-4 and J is TRBJ2-7, with 11 bases aligning to TRBD1. The CDR3 spans 14 residues. Germline V CDR1 and CDR2: SGHNT, YYREEE (reference sequence). J was trimmed by 4 bases and V by 4 bases; bases with no gene match: 4. The CDR3 sequence: CASSADRGRYEQYF. The CDR3 DNA reads TGTGCCAGCAGCGCGGACAGGGGGCGGTACGAGCAGTACTTC. The full variable domain, in which reference TRBV5-4 and TRBJ2-7 provide the parts outside the CDR3, is ETGVTQSPTHLIKTRGQQVTLRCSSQSGHNTVSWYQQALGQGPQFIFQYYREEENGRGNFPPRFSGLQFPNYSSELNVNALELDDSALYLCASSADRGRYEQYFGPGTRLTVT.

The chain couples TRBV4-1 to TRBJ1-6; D gene ambiguous. Germline V CDR1 and CDR2: MGHRA, YSYEKL. V was shortened by 0 bases and J by 5 bases, with 20 bases between the two germline ends. The CDR3 is 19 amino acids. The CDR3 nucleotides read TGCGCCAGCAGCCAAGATCCCACCTCATTGGAGATAAATAATTCACCCCTCCACTTT. It is translated as CASSQDPTSLEINNSPLHF.

This chain connects TRBV9 to TRBJ1-2; D might be TRBD1 (6 bases). V lost 0 bases and J 6 bases, leaving 15 bases between the germline ends. The germline CDR1 and CDR2 sequences are SGDLS and YYNGEE. This CDR3 has 15 residues. In DNA, the CDR3 is TGTGCCAGCAGCGTAGCGGGGGGCATCGGGGATGGCTACACCTTC. It specifies CASSVAGGIGDGYTF.